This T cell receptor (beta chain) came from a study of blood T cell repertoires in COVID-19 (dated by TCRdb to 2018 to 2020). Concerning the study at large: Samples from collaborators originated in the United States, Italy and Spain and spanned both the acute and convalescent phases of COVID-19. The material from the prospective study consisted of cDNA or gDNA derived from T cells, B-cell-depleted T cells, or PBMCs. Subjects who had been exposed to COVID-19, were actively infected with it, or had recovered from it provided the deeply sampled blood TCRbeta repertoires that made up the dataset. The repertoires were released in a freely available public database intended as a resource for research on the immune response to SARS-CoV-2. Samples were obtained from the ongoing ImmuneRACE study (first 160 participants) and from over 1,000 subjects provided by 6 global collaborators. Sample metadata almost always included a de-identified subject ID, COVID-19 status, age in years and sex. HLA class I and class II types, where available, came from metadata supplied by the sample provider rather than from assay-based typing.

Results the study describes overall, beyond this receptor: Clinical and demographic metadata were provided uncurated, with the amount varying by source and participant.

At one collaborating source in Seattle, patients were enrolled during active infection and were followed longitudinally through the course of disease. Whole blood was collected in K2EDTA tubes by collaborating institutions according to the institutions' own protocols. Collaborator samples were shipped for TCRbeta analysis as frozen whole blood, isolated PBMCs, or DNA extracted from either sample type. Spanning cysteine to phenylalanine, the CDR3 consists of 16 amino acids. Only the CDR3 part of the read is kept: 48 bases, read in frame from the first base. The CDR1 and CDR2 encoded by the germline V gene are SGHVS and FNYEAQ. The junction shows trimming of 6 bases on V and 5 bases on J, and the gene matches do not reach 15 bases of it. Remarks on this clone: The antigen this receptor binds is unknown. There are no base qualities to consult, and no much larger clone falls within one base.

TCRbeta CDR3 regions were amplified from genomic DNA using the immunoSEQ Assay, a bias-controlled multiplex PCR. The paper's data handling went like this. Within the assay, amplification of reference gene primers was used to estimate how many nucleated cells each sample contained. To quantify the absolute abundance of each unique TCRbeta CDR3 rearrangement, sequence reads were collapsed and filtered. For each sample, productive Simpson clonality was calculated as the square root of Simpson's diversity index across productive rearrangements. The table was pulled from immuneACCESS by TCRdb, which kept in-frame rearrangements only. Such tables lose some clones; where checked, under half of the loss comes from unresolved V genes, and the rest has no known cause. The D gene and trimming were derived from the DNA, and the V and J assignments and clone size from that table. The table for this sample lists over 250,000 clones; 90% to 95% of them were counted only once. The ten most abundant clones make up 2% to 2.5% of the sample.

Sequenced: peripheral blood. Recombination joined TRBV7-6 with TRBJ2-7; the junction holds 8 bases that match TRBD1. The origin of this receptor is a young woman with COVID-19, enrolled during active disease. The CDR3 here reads CASSFHTGTGGNEQYF. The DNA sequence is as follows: TGTGCCAGCAGTTTTCATACCGGGACAGGCGGCAACGAGCAGTACTTC. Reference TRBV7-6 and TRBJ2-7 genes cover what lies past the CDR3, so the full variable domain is GAGVSQSPRYKVTKRGQDVALRCDPISGHVSLYWYRQALGQGPEFLTYFNYEAQQDKSGLPNDRFSAERPEGSISTLTIQRTEQRDSAMYRCASSFHTGTGGNEQYFGPGTRLTVT.